This TCR beta chain derives from a study of blood T cell repertoires in COVID-19. About the study: Spain, Italy and the United States supplied samples that represented acute and convalescent COVID-19.

Sequencing was performed with immunoSEQ multiplex PCR; in TCRdb, only in-frame clones are kept and a portion is missing. The repertoire consists of about 220,000 clones, with roughly 87% occurring once and the leading ten covering approximately 2.4%. The ends lost 6 bases at V and 5 bases at J; junction bases unmatched: 5. The CDR3 loop spans 14 amino acids. The germline CDR1 and CDR2 sequences are SGHVS and FNYEAQ. Those who participated ranged in age from roughly 18 to 89 years and resided in 20 to 25 US areas. Participants' own reports of clinical history determined their cohort assignment. The chain combines TRBV7-6 with TRBJ2-1, with TRBD2 matching 9 bases. The receptor's source is a woman in her twenties or thirties with acute COVID-19. Sequences were obtained from PBMCs or T cells enriched from blood (not recorded which). The CDR3 reads CASSPSGVNNEQFF. In nucleotides, the CDR3 is TGTGCCAGCAGTCCTAGCGGGGTCAACAATGAGCAGTTCTTC.